These 11 T cell receptor beta chains were all obtained from the same sample, sequenced in a study of a mutant IDH1 vaccine in newly diagnosed glioma (dated by TCRdb to the early 2020s). The antigens of these receptors remain unknown. The time point tag for this specimen amounts to: week 35, safety follow-up. Each vaccine dose was 300 ug of a 20-mer mutant IDH1 peptide in Montanide, given subcutaneously with topical imiquimod. Preparation of the library involved the immunoSEQ multiplex PCR assay. TCRdb provides this immuneACCESS table in a form limited to in-frame rearrangements. Some clones are lacking; in checked studies, under half of them reflect an unresolved V gene, and why the rest are absent is not known. Here the sample has roughly 60,000 clones; around 74% occur a single time. 4.7% of the sample is taken by the ten largest. The sample was PBMCs, taken from a glioma patient whose treatment included an IDH1 peptide vaccine. The source is a man in his fifties with glioma.

V usage is TRBV29-1 and J usage is TRBJ1-1; tentatively, D is TRBD1 (5 bases). Germline V gene data show CDR1 as SQVTM and CDR2 as ANQGSEA. This CDR3 has 12 residues. Trimming removed 7 bases at V and 4 bases at J, with 13 bases between. CDR3 nucleotides: TGCAGCGCAGGGCCGTGGGCCACTGAAGCTTTCTTT. Amino acid sequence: CSAGPWATEAFF.

For this clone: A much larger clone is a single base away; this may be a read error. The rearrangement links TRBV7-2 to TRBJ1-1, with D unresolved. V dropped 3 bases and J dropped 1 base, with 9 bases sitting between them. The CDR3 spans 14 residues. CDR1 is SGHTA and CDR2 is FQGNSA in the germline V gene. CDR3 amino acids: CASSFRGPNTEAFF. The CDR3 nucleotides are TGTGCCAGCAGCTTTCGCGGACCGAACACTGAAGCTTTCTTT.

The V and J genes are TRBV6-4 and TRBJ2-5, with no clear D. The CDR3 runs to 13 residues. V lost 6 bases to trimming and J lost 5 bases, with 13 bases between them. Germline-derived CDR1 and CDR2 are MRHNA and SNTAGT. In DNA form, the CDR3 reads TGTGCCAGCAGCAAGGCTCTCGGGGAGACCCAGTACTTC. It is translated as CASSKALGETQYF.

The J gene is TRBJ2-5, the V gene TRBV5-4; 11 bases align to TRBD1. The CDR3 is 16 amino acids. J was trimmed by 7 bases and V by 3 bases; bases with no gene match: 11. Germline values: CDR1 SGHNT, CDR2 YYREEE (reference sequence). This CDR3 reads CASSSSGQGGPRTQYF. The CDR3 nucleotides read TGTGCCAGCAGCTCTTCGGGACAGGGGGGCCCTCGGACCCAGTACTTC.

The gene calls are TRBV7-2 and TRBJ1-2; unclear D gene. V was shortened by 0 bases and J by 2 bases, with 7 bases between the two germline ends. The CDR3 is made up of 14 amino acids. Germline V lookup: CDR1 SGHTA, CDR2 FQGNSA. CDR3 DNA sequence: TGTGCCAGCAGCTTAGCGGCAGTAAACTATGGCTACACCTTC. Protein product: CASSLAAVNYGYTF.

V and J are TRBV12-1 and TRBJ1-2. TRBV12-1 is designated a pseudogene. This CDR3 has 15 amino acids. CDR3 sequence: CASRALFGRNYGYTF. CDR3 DNA: TGTGCCAGCAGAGCGCTCTTCGGACGGAACTATGGCTACACCTTC.

The chain joins TRBV4-3 to TRBJ1-4; 7 bases agree with TRBD1. J was trimmed by 8 bases and V by 0 bases; bases with no gene match: 12. CDR1 is LGHNA and CDR2 is YSLEER in the germline V gene. CDR3 length: 17 amino acids. The CDR3 loop is CASSQDGPGGHYEKLFF. The CDR3 region has the DNA TGCGCCAGCAGCCAAGATGGTCCAGGGGGACATTACGAAAAACTGTTTTTT.

V and J are TRBV5-4 and TRBJ2-1; D may be TRBD1 or TRBD2 (7 bases each). Germline V gene lookup returns CDR1 SGHNT and CDR2 YYREEE (reference sequence). This CDR3 has 14 amino acids. Trimming shortened V by 2 bases and J by 7 bases, and 13 bases separated the two germline ends. For the CDR3, the DNA is TGTGCCAGCAGCTTATCAGGGGGGGAGAATGAGCAGTTCTTC. Protein sequence: CASSLSGGENEQFF.

The sample holds one count of this clone. V gene TRBV6-1 combines with J gene TRBJ1-2, with 8 bases matching TRBD1. CDR3 size: 14 residues. The V gene's germline CDR1 is MNHNS and CDR2 SASEGT. V lost 8 bases and J lost 0; bases outside the gene matches: 5. CDR3 sequence (DNA): TGTGCCAGCCTAGGACAGGGACCTAACTATGGCTACACCTTC. This translates into CASLGQGPNYGYTF.

This chain links TRBV6-1 with TRBJ1-4; possibly TRBD1 for D (6 bases). This CDR3 is 14 amino acids long. The germline CDR1 and CDR2 sequences are MNHNS and SASEGT. V lost 6 bases and J lost 7, with 15 bases in between. CDR3 protein: CASRWIQGGEKLFF. As DNA, the CDR3 is TGTGCCAGCAGATGGATCCAAGGGGGTGAAAAACTGTTTTTT.

This clone was counted once. V and J are TRBV5-1 and TRBJ1-2; 9 positions match TRBD1. Germline-derived CDR1 and CDR2 are SGHRS and YFSETQ. V shed 4 bases, J shed 8 bases, and the junction held 9 bases outside the gene matches. The CDR3 contains 14 residues. The CDR3 spells CASSPGTGFGGYTF. Here the CDR3 DNA reads TGCGCCAGCAGCCCAGGGACAGGGTTCGGCGGCTACACCTTC.